This T cell receptor beta chain was identified in a study of early T cells in non-severe SARS-CoV-2 infection. Trimming stripped 1 base from V and 1 base from J, with 9 bases between. Germline V gene data show CDR1 as SGHAT and CDR2 as FQNNGV. This CDR3 has 15 amino acids. TCRdb redid the calling of the 5' RACE reads with MiXCR, one entry per CDR3 protein. Of 76,000 or so distinct CDR3 sequences listed, roughly 10% are singletons. The V and J genes are TRBV11-2 and TRBJ2-3; D might be TRBD2 (6 bases). The sample taken for sequencing was whole blood. The receptor comes from an adult who was a healthcare worker with PCR-confirmed SARS-CoV-2 infection or an uninfected control (not recorded which). CDR3 sequence reads: CASSLVGGRTDTQYF. The DNA of the CDR3 is TGTGCCAGCAGCTTAGTGGGGGGTCGCACAGATACGCAGTATTTT.